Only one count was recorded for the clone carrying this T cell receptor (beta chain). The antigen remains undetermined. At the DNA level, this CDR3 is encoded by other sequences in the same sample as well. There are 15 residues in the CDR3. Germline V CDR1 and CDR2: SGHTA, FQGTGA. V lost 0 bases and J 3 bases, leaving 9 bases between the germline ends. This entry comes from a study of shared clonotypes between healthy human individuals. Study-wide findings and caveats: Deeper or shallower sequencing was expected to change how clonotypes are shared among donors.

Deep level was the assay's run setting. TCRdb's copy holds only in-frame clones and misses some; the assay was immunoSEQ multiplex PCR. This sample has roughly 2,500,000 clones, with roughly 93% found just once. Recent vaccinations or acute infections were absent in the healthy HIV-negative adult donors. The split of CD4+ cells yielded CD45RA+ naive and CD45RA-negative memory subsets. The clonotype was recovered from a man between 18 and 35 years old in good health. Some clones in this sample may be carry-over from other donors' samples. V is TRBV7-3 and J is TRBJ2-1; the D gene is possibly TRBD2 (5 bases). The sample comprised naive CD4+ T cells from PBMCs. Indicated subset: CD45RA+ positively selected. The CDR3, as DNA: TGTGCCAGCAGCTTAACGAGGGAGAGCTACAATGAGCAGTTCTTC. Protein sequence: CASSLTRESYNEQFF. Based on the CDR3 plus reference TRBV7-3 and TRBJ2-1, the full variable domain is GAGVSQTPSNKVTEKGKYVELRCDPISGHTALYWYRQSLGQGPEFLIYFQGTGAADDSGLPNDRFFAVRPEGSVSTLKIQRTERGDSAVYLCASSLTRESYNEQFFGPGTRLTVL.